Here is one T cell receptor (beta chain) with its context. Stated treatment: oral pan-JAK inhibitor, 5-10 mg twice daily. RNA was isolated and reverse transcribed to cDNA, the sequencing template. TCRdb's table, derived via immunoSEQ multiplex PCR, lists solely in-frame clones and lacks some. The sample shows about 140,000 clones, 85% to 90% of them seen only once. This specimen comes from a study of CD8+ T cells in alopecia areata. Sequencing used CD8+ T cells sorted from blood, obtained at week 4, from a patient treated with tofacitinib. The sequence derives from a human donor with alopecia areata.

The CDR3 reads CATSRGVEGLNYGYTF. In nucleotides, the CDR3 is TGTGCCACCAGCAGAGGAGTGGAGGGCCTTAACTATGGCTACACCTTC. V and J are TRBV15 and TRBJ1-2; the D is unclear. Germline CDR1 and CDR2: LNHNV and YYDKDF (reference sequence). The V and J ends lost 1 base and 1 base respectively, with 13 bases between them. The CDR3 totals 16 residues.